This T cell receptor beta chain is from a study of beta chain features in type 1 diabetes (dated by TCRdb to 2016 to 2019). A note on the overall study: No differences in mean age, gender distribution, total cell number or subset yield were found between patients and healthy donors. A total of around 110,000,000 sorted cells were examined across all samples, and a strong correlation was observed between cell number per subset and RNA yield. The study compared the TCRB repertoires of sorted circulating CD4+ T cell subsets in recently diagnosed type 1 diabetes patients with those in matched healthy donors. Whereas all 28 donors provided naive and central memory subsets, regulatory and stem cell-like memory subsets were isolated from just 8 patients and about 8 healthy donors.

From each donor, a single peripheral blood sample of 95 to 150 mL on average was drawn into heparinised tubes. Naive, central memory, regulatory and stem cell-like memory CD4+ T cells were sorted on a BD FACSAria II using a panel including CD45RO, CCR7, CD25, CD127, CD95 and CD27. Every sorted population had a purity above 95%. Right away, PBMCs were isolated by Lymphoprep density gradient centrifugation and were stained directly, with no culture step. Samples were stained and sorted in pairs, with one healthy donor and one patient per experiment, so that batch effects were minimized. Germline trimming amounts to 0 bases on V and 2 bases on J, with 2 as the count of junction bases outside the gene matches. CDR1 SGHTA and CDR2 FQGNSA were looked up in the germline V gene. The CDR3 runs 16 amino acids, cysteine and phenylalanine included. Only the CDR3 region is kept as DNA, spanning 48 bases read in frame from base 1.

This clone was seen more than once but under ten times. It lacks a known antigen. Base qualities are missing; no much larger clone stands one base away. The same CDR3 arises from other DNA sequences in this sample as well. The High Capacity cDNA Reverse Transcription Kit was used to reverse transcribe all of the isolated RNA, meaning that expressed TCRB transcripts were what got sequenced. Deep immunoSEQ sequencing was performed on naive, central memory and regulatory T cell samples, with an average of approximately 4 million total reads per sample. Sorted cells were lysed in RLT buffer, and RNA was extracted using DNase-treated RNeasy Micro or Mini kits according to cell number. To prevent cross-contamination, every cell subset was processed on its own, while patient and healthy donor samples were processed together. Using the immunoSEQ multiplex PCR, TCRB sequences were amplified from cDNA into 87-bp fragments spanning the CDR3 region. Sequencing of the amplicons was done on the Illumina HiSeq platform. The authors' pipeline ran thus. Synthetic template baselines were used to correct PCR bias computationally, reads within Hamming distance 2 were collapsed, and singletons that could not be merged were discarded. Reads were aligned against IMGT to assign V, D and J genes, CDR3 length and insertions or deletions at six rearrangement sites. Clonotype counts were normalized to sorted cell number within each subset before computing true diversity and Gini coefficients with the tcR R package. The overlap coefficient, calculated on TCRB nucleotide sequences, was used to measure repertoire sharing. Out-of-frame TCRB sequences from naive cells were analyzed to stand in for the pre-selection repertoire. In TCRdb, the immuneACCESS table is reduced to in-frame sequences with V and J assigned. These tables do not hold every clone; where another copy was compared, an unresolved V gene accounts for under half, and the others remain unexplained. V, J and clone size are taken as reported in that table, and D and trimming were inferred from the DNA itself. The sample records under 250,000 clones, about 14% of which are singletons. The ten largest clones add up to around 0.03% of the sample.

On the study overall, not on this receptor specifically: Sequencing cDNA rather than genomic DNA could over-represent highly expressing activated cells, although activation and CD3 levels did not differ between groups. Because small numbers of individuals were included in the HLA sub-analyses, any influence of HLA type on TCRB rearrangement was left unresolved. Patients with type 1 diabetes made fewer insertions and deleted more nucleotides at VDJ recombination sites, implying thymic rearrangement abnormalities. Naive, central memory and regulatory TCRB repertoires appeared to be more similar among patients than among healthy donors. In all four CD4+ subsets, TCRB CDR3 length was moderately but significantly shorter in type 1 diabetes patients. Shorter templates might have been favored by PCR, but patient and control samples were amplified and corrected together, so both groups would have been affected equally by any skew.

What was sequenced was naive CD4+ T cells from blood. This specimen's cell subset or site label, interpreted: true naive CD4+ T cells. This TCR derives from a woman aged 40 to 49 in good health. The chain is assembled from TRBV7-2 and TRBJ2-1; a stretch of 9 junction bases matches TRBD1. The CDR3 protein sequence reads: CASSLAGTGTYNEQFF. At the DNA level, the sequence is TGTGCCAGCAGCTTAGCTGGGACAGGGACCTACAATGAGCAGTTCTTC.